This is a list of T cell receptor beta chains from one sample in a study of shared clonotypes between healthy human individuals. The table came from immunoSEQ multiplex PCR; TCRdb's copy has only in-frame clones and leaves some out. The data show approximately 620,000 clones, 97% seen once. Sequenced: naive CD4+ T cells sorted from blood. These TCRs come from a woman aged 30 to 39 in good health. Both conserved end residues are part of each CDR3. Fields, in order: V gene, J gene, clone size, D gene, CDR3 DNA, CDR3 protein. D genes are given only for firm matches. The size field is filled for only some rows; it gives once, few, many or a size class.

TRBV19	TRBJ2-7	-	-	TGTGCCAGTAAGGTGACTTCAAGCTCCTACGAGCAGTACTTC	CASKVTSSSYEQYF
TRBV4-1	TRBJ2-1	-	-	TGCGCCAGCAGCCAAGGTCCGCGGGCCGCATCCTACAATGAGCAGTTCTTC	CASSQGPRAASYNEQFF
TRBV2	TRBJ1-1	-	-	TGTGCCAGCAGTCTACAGATCAACACTGAAGCTTTCTTT	CASSLQINTEAFF
TRBV5-1	TRBJ1-5	few	-	TGCGCCAGCAGCTTGGAGGGCGTACAGCCCCAGCATTTT	CASSLEGVQPQHF
TRBV5-1	TRBJ2-5	once	TRBD1	TGCGCCAGCAGCTTGGGACAGGGGGTGGAGACCCAGTACTTC	CASSLGQGVETQYF
TRBV11-2	TRBJ2-7	-	TRBD2	TGTGCCAGCAGCTTAGAGGGACTAGCGGGAGGGTTCGACGAGCAGTACTTC	CASSLEGLAGGFDEQYF
TRBV18	TRBJ2-7	-	TRBD1	TGTGCCAGCTCACGGGGACAGGACGCCTACGAGCAGTACTTC	CASSRGQDAYEQYF
TRBV9	TRBJ2-1	-	-	TGTGCCAGCAGCGGAGATAAGACTTACAATGAGCAGTTCTTC	CASSGDKTYNEQFF
TRBV11-2	TRBJ2-5	-	TRBD2	TGTGCCAGCAGCTTATGGGCTAGCGGGGATCAAGAGACCCAGTACTTC	CASSLWASGDQETQYF
TRBV7-9	TRBJ1-3	-	-	TGTGCCAGCAGCAATAACGGAGGGATTGGAAACACCATATATTTT	CASSNNGGIGNTIYF
TRBV10-3	TRBJ1-5	few	-	TGTGCCATCAGTGAGGGGTCAGGGCGTCAGCCCCAGCATTTT	CAISEGSGRQPQHF
TRBV7-6	TRBJ2-5	-	TRBD1	TGTGCCAGCAGCGTATACAGGGGGAGGATAGAGACCCAGTACTTC	CASSVYRGRIETQYF
TRBV13	TRBJ2-5	once	TRBD1	TGTGCCAGCAGCCACAGGGGCCAAGAGACCCAGTACTTC	CASSHRGQETQYF
TRBV10-3	TRBJ2-2	-	-	TGTGCCATCAGTGACTCTAGCGTTGATACCGGGGAGCTGTTTTTT	CAISDSSVDTGELFF
TRBV7-9	TRBJ1-4	-	-	TGTGCCAGCAATCGGAATGGGGTGGATGAAAAACTGTTTTTT	CASNRNGVDEKLFF
TRBV29-1	TRBJ2-3	-	TRBD2	TGCAGCGTTGATTCTCTAGCGGGAGGAACAGATACGCAGTATTTT	CSVDSLAGGTDTQYF
TRBV5-4	TRBJ2-7	once	-	TGTGCCAGCAGCTTGGATGTCCAGGGAACTCGCTCCTACGAGCAGTACTTC	CASSLDVQGTRSYEQYF
TRBV2	TRBJ2-4	-	-	TGTGCCAGCAGCTGGGACGGGCTAGCCAAAAACATTCAGTACTTC	CASSWDGLAKNIQYF
TRBV29-1	TRBJ2-3	-	TRBD2	TGCAGCTTAGCGGGAGTAGCAGATACGCAGTATTTT	CSLAGVADTQYF
TRBV18	TRBJ1-4	-	-	TGTGCCAGCTCATCAGGGACAACTAATGAAAAACTGTTTTTT	CASSSGTTNEKLFF
TRBV27	TRBJ1-2	-	-	TGTGCCAGCAGTTTACGCAGGGGATCAGGGACTGGGAACTATGGCTACACCTTC	CASSLRRGSGTGNYGYTF
TRBV18	TRBJ2-7	-	-	TGTGCCAGCACACTCAAGCCCCCCCAACCGACCTACGAGCAGTACTTC	CASTLKPPQPTYEQYF
TRBV6-5	TRBJ2-7	-	TRBD2	TGTGCCAGCAGTAGGAGCGGGGACTCCTACGAGCAGTACTTC	CASSRSGDSYEQYF
TRBV28	TRBJ2-3	-	TRBD2	TGTGCCAGCACTGACTCCGGGACTAGTGCAGATACGCAGTATTTT	CASTDSGTSADTQYF
TRBV9	TRBJ2-3	-	TRBD2	TGTGCCAGCAGCGCACTAGCGGGTCTATACACAGATACGCAGTATTTT	CASSALAGLYTDTQYF
TRBV2	TRBJ1-5	-	TRBD1	TGTGCCAGCAGTTTGACAGGGGGGTCCGGTCAGCCCCAGCATTTT	CASSLTGGSGQPQHF
TRBV6-5	TRBJ2-2	-	TRBD1	TGTGCCAGCAGGAGGGACAGGGGGAAGGGCGGGGAGCTGTTTTTT	CASRRDRGKGGELFF
TRBV6-1	TRBJ2-3	-	-	TGTGCCAGCGGGAGCGCTAGCACAGATACGCAGTATTTT	CASGSASTDTQYF
TRBV20-1	TRBJ2-3	-	-	TGCAGTGTTTCAAACTCCAAGTCGCAGTATTTT	CSVSNSKSQYF
TRBV7-9	TRBJ2-5	once	TRBD2	TGTGCCAGCAGCTTAGTCGGGAGGCGAAAGACCCAGTACTTC	CASSLVGRRKTQYF
TRBV7-8	TRBJ2-1	-	-	TGTGCCAGCAGCTTAGGTGTCTTTGGAAGCTTGATGGTCGATGAGCAGTTCTTC	CASSLGVFGSLMVDEQFF